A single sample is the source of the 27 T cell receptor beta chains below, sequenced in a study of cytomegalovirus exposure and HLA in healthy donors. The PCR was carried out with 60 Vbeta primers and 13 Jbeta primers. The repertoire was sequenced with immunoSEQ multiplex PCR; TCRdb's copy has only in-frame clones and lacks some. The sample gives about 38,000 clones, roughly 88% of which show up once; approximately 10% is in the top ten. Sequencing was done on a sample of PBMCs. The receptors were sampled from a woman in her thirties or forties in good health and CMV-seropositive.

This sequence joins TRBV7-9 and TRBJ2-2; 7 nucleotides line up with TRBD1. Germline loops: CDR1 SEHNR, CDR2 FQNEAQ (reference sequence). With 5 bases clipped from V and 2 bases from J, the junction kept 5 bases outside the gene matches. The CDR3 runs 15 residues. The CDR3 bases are TGTGCCAGCAGCCCCGACAGGGTAAACACCGGGGAGCTGTTTTTT. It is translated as CASSPDRVNTGELFF. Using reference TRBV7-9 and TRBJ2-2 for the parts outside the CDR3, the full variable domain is DTGVSQNPRHKITKRGQNVTFRCDPISEHNRLYWYRQTLGQGPEFLTYFQNEAQLEKSRLLSDRFSAERPKGSFSTLEIQRTEQGDSAMYLCASSPDRVNTGELFFGEGSRLTVL.

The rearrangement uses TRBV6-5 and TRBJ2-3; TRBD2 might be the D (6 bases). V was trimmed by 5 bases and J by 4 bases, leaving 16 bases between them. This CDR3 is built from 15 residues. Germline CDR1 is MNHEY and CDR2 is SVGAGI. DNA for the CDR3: TGTGCCAGCAGTAGACTACTAGCAACGGCAGATACGCAGTATTTT. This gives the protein CASSRLLATADTQYF.

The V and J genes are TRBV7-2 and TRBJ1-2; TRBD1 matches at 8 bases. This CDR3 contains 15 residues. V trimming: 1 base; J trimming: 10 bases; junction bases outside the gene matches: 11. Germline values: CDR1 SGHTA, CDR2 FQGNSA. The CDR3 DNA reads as TGTGCCAGCAGCTTAGGAGGACAGGGATTGTACGACTACACCTTC. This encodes CASSLGGQGLYDYTF. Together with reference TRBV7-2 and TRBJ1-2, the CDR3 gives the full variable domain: GAGVSQSPSNKVTEKGKDVELRCDPISGHTALYWYRQSLGQGLEFLIYFQGNSAPDKSGLPSDRFSAERTGGSVSTLTIQRTQQEDSAVYLCASSLGGQGLYDYTFGSGTRLTVV.

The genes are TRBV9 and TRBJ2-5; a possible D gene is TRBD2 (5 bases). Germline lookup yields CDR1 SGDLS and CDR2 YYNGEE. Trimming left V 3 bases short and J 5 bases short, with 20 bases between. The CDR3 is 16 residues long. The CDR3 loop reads CASSGGLLAPGETQYF. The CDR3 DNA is TGTGCCAGCAGCGGTGGGTTACTTGCACCGGGGGAGACCCAGTACTTC.

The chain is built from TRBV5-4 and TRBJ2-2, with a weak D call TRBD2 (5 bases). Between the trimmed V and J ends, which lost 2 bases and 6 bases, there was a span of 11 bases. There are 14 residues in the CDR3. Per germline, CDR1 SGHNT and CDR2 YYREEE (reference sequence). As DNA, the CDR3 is TGTGCCAGCAGCTTCTTTAGCGACCCCGGGGAGCTGTTTTTT. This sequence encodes CASSFFSDPGELFF.

DNA of the CDR3: TGTGCCAGCAGCGTAGGTAGCACCTCCTACGAGCAGTACTTC. It yields the protein CASSVGSTSYEQYF. The rearrangement joins TRBV9 to TRBJ2-7; D is unresolved. Per germline, CDR1 SGDLS and CDR2 YYNGEE. CDR3 length equals 14 residues. V was clipped by 0 bases and J by 0 bases, with 7 bases between them.

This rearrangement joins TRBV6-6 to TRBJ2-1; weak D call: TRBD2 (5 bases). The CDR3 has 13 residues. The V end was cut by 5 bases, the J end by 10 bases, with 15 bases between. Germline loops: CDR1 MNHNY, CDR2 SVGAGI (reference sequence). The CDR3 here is CASSPFGEGEQFF. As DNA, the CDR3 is TGTGCCAGCAGTCCCTTTGGTGAGGGCGAGCAGTTCTTC.

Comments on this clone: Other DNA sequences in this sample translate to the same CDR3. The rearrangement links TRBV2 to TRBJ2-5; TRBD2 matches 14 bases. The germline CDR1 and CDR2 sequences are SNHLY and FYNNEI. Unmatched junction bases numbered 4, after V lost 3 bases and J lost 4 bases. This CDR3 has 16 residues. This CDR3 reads CASSEGTSGGLETQYF. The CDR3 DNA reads TGTGCCAGCAGTGAGGGGACTAGCGGGGGACTAGAGACCCAGTACTTC.

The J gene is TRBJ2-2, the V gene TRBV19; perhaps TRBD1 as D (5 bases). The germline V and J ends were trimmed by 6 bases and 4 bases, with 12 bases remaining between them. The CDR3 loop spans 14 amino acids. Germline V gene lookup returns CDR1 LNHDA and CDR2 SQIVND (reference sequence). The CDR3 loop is CASRVGQLTGELFF. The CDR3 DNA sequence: TGTGCCAGTAGAGTCGGACAACTCACCGGGGAGCTGTTTTTT.

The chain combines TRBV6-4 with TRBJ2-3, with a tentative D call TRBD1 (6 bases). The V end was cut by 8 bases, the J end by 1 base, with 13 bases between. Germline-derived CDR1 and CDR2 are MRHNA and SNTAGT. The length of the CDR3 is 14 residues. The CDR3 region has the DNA TGTGCCAGCGCCCAGGGGTCAGGCACAGATACGCAGTATTTT. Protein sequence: CASAQGSGTDTQYF.

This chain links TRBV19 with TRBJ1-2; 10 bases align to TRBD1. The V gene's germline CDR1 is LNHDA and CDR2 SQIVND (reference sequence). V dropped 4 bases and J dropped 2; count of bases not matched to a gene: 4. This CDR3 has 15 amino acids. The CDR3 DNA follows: TGTGCCAGTAGTACTCGGACAGGGGGAAACTATGGCTACACCTTC. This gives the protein CASSTRTGGNYGYTF.

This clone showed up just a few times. The CDR3 protein is CASSPDRGNQPQHF. Written as DNA, the CDR3 is TGCGCCAGCAGCCCGGACAGGGGCAATCAGCCCCAGCATTTT. The J gene is TRBJ1-5, the V gene TRBV5-1, with 8 bases that match TRBD1. The junction had 2 bases not matched to a gene; V was cut back by 4 bases and J by 2 bases. Germline V gives CDR1 SGHRS, CDR2 YFSETQ. The CDR3 length is 14 residues.

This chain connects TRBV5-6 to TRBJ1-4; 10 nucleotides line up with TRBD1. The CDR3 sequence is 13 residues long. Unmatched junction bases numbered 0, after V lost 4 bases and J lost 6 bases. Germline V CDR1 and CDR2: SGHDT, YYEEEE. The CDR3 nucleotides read TGTGCCAGCAGCGGACAGGGGGATGAAAAACTGTTTTTT. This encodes CASSGQGDEKLFF.

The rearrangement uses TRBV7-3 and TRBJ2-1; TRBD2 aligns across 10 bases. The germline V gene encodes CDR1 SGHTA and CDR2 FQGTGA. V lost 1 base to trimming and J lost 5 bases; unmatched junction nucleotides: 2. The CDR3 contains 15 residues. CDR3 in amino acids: CASSLMLAGDNEQFF. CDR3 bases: TGTGCCAGCAGCTTAATGCTAGCGGGGGACAATGAGCAGTTCTTC.

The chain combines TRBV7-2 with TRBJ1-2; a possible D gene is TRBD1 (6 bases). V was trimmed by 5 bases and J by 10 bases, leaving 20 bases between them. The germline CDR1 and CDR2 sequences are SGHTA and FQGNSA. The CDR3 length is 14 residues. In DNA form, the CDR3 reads TGTGCCAGCAGCCCCGGGCGGGGGCAGGGGATCTACACCTTC. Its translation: CASSPGRGQGIYTF. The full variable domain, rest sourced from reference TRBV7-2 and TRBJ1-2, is GAGVSQSPSNKVTEKGKDVELRCDPISGHTALYWYRQSLGQGLEFLIYFQGNSAPDKSGLPSDRFSAERTGGSVSTLTIQRTQQEDSAVYLCASSPGRGQGIYTFGSGTRLTVV.

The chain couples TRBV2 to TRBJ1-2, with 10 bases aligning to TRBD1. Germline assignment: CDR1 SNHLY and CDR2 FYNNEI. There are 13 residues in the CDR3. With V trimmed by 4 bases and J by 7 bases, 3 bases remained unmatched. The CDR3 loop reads CASSGQGAFGYTF. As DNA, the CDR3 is TGTGCCAGCAGTGGACAGGGGGCTTTTGGCTACACCTTC.

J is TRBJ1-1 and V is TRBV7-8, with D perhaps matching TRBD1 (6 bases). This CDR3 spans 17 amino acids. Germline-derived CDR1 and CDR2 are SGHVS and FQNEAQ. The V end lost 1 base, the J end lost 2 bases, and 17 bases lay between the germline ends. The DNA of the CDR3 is TGTGCCAGCAGCTTAGGCTTTAGGGGCAGGGGAAACACTGAAGCTTTCTTT. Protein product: CASSLGFRGRGNTEAFF.

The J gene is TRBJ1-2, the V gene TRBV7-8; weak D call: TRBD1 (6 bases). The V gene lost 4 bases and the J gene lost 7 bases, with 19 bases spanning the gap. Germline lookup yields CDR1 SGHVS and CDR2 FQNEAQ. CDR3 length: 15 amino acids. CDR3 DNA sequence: TGTGCCAGCAGCTCCCAGGAGGCTGGGGGCCGTGGCTACACCTTC. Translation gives CASSSQEAGGRGYTF.

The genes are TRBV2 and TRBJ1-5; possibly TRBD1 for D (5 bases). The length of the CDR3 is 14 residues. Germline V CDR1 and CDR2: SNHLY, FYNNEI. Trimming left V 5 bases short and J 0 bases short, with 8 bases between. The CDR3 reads CASSPGYSNQPQHF. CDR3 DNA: TGTGCCAGCAGTCCAGGGTATAGCAATCAGCCCCAGCATTTT.

CDR3 in amino acids: CASSPTRGGSSYEQYF. The CDR3 DNA follows: TGTGCCAGCAGCCCAACGCGCGGCGGCTCCTCCTACGAGCAGTACTTC. The chain links TRBV7-6 to TRBJ2-7; D is unresolved. CDR3 length equals 16 residues. Germline V gene lookup returns CDR1 SGHVS and CDR2 FNYEAQ. The ends were cut back, 5 bases at V and 0 bases at J, with 17 bases in the middle.

This CDR3 reads CASSYSGGKETQYF. Here the CDR3 DNA reads TGTGCCAGCAGCTATAGCGGGGGGAAGGAGACCCAGTACTTC. The chain joins TRBV7-9 to TRBJ2-5; 10 nucleotides line up with TRBD2. CDR1 is SEHNR and CDR2 is FQNEAQ in the germline V gene (reference sequence). J gave up 5 bases and V 4 bases, and 4 bases lay outside the gene matches. This CDR3 is built from 14 residues.

DNA for the CDR3: TGTGCCAGCAGCTTAGATGGGCCTTATGGAAACATTCAGTACTTC. This codes for CASSLDGPYGNIQYF. This chain joins TRBV11-2 and TRBJ2-4; D is ambiguous. Looked up from germline, CDR1 is SGHAT and CDR2 is FQNNGV. The germline V and J ends were trimmed by 0 bases and 6 bases, with 12 bases remaining between them. The CDR3 has 15 residues.

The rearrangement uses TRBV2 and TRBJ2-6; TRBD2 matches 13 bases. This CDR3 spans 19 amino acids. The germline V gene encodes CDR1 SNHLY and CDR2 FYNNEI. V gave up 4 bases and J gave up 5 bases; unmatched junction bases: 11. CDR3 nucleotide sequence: TGTGCCAGCAGTGGAGGGACTAGCGGGATAGACATGAGGGCCAACGTCCTGACTTTC. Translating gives CASSGGTSGIDMRANVLTF.

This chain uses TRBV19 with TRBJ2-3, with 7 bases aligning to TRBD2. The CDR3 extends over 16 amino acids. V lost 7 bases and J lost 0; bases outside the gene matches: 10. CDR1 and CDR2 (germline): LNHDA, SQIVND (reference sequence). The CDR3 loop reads CASTGISGGSTDTQYF. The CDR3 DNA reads TGTGCCAGTACCGGTATATCCGGGGGGAGCACAGATACGCAGTATTTT.

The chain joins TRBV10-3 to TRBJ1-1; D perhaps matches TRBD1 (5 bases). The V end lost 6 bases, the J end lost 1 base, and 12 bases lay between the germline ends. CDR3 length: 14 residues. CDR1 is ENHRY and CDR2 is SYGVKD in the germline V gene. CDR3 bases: TGTGCCATCAGGCCCCCGACAGAGAACACTGAAGCTTTCTTT. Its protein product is CAIRPPTENTEAFF.

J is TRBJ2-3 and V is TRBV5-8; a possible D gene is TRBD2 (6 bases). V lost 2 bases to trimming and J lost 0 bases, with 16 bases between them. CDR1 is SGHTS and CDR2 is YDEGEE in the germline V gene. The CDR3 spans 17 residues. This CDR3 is CASSLGSGDPSTDTQYF. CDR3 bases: TGTGCCAGCAGCTTAGGGTCGGGGGACCCTAGCACAGATACGCAGTATTTT. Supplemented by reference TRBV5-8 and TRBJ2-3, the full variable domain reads EAGVTQSPTHLIKTRGQQATLRCSPISGHTSVYWYQQALGLGLQFLLWYDEGEERNRGNFPPRFSGRQFPNYSSELNVNALELEDSALYLCASSLGSGDPSTDTQYFGPGTRLTVL.

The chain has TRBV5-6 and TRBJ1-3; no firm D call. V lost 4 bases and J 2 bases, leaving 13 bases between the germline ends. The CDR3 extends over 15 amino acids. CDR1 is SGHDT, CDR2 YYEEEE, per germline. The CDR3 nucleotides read TGTGCCAGCAGCCCCCCGGGTGCAGCTGGAAACACCATATATTTT. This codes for CASSPPGAAGNTIYF.